Below, 20 T cell receptor beta chains from the same sample are listed, as sequenced in a study of identical twins. TCRdb fed the 5' RACE reads into MiXCR, producing one record per CDR3 protein. The repertoire holds just over 500,000 distinct CDR3 sequences, around 20% seen once, with around 0.9% in the top ten. The same specimen was also included in a second study, on T cells expressing NK-cell markers.

Sequencing was done on a sample of CD4+ T cells sorted from blood. The receptors here all came from a woman between 18 and 29 years old in good health.

This clonotype was detected a few times. The gene calls are TRBV6-5 and TRBJ2-7; 8 nucleotides agree with TRBD1. J was trimmed by 2 bases and V by 0 bases; bases with no gene match: 3. CDR3 length: 15 residues. Looked up from germline, CDR1 is MNHEY and CDR2 is SVGAGI. CDR3 protein: CASSYSGQVPYEQYF. The CDR3 DNA reads as TGTGCCAGCAGTTACTCGGGACAGGTACCCTACGAGCAGTACTTC.

This clonotype was picked up many times. This chain links TRBV12-3 or TRBV12-4 with TRBJ1-1; TRBD1 matches 7 bases. The CDR3 covers 13 residues. J was trimmed by 1 base and V by 8 bases; bases with no gene match: 4. The CDR3 bases are TGTGCCAGCTCCAGGGGGGAGAACACTGAAGCTTTCTTT. As protein: CASSRGENTEAFF.

The chain uses TRBV15 and TRBJ2-1; D uncertain. The CDR3 runs to 16 residues. Trimming stripped 0 bases from V and 10 bases from J, with 19 bases between. Germline CDR1 is LNHNV and CDR2 is YYDKDF (reference sequence). The CDR3 DNA sequence: TGTGCCACCAGCAGAGATTTTCGGCTCATAGGCGACGAGCAGTTCTTC. Its translation is CATSRDFRLIGDEQFF. The full variable domain, in which reference TRBV15 and TRBJ2-1 provide the parts outside the CDR3, is DAMVIQNPRYQVTQFGKPVTLSCSQTLNHNVMYWYQQKSSQAPKLLFHYYDKDFNNEADTPDNFQSRRPNTSFCFLDIRSPGLGDTAMYLCATSRDFRLIGDEQFFGPGTRLTVL.

Ten or more counts support this clonotype. The DNA of the CDR3 is TGCAGCGTTGAATCGGTAGCGGGGGTATACGAGCAGTACTTC. This encodes CSVESVAGVYEQYF. The chain joins TRBV29-1 to TRBJ2-7; 9 bases align to TRBD2. Germline CDR1 is SQVTM and CDR2 is ANQGSEA. The CDR3 runs 14 residues. The V segment lost 2 bases and the J segment 4 bases; nucleotides outside the gene matches: 6.

The chain carries TRBV20-1 and TRBJ1-2; 8 bases align to TRBD1. Germline loops: CDR1 DFQATT, CDR2 SNEGSKA (reference sequence). This CDR3 region has 14 residues. With V trimmed by 6 bases and J by 6 bases, 12 bases remained unmatched. CDR3 region: CSAEGDRYKDGYTF. The CDR3 DNA follows: TGCAGTGCCGAGGGGGACAGGTATAAGGATGGCTACACCTTC.

This clonotype was detected a few times. The V call is TRBV20-1, the J call TRBJ1-5, with D unclear. V shed 1 base and J shed 5 bases, with 12 bases lying between them. The germline V gene encodes CDR1 DFQATT and CDR2 SNEGSKA (reference sequence). The CDR3 length is 14 residues. CDR3 loop: CSARGQTRDQPQHF. The CDR3 region has the DNA TGCAGTGCTAGAGGCCAAACTAGAGATCAGCCCCAGCATTTT.

In its sample, this clonotype was seen a few times. This chain uses TRBV6-5 with TRBJ1-2; D unresolved. Between the trimmed V and J ends, which lost 4 bases and 6 bases, there was a span of 15 bases. CDR1 MNHEY and CDR2 SVGAGI come from the germline V gene. The CDR3 is 14 amino acids. The chain's CDR3 is CASSSPGEGNGYTF. The CDR3 nucleotides are TGTGCCAGCAGTTCCCCTGGGGAGGGTAATGGCTACACCTTC.

The chain couples TRBV5-1 to TRBJ2-3, with a possible D match to TRBD2 (6 bases). Trimming removed 4 bases at V and 1 base at J, with 16 bases between. This CDR3 spans 16 amino acids. Germline V CDR1 and CDR2: SGHRS, YFSETQ. CDR3 loop: CASSPDRQRGTDTQYF. The DNA of the CDR3 is TGCGCCAGCAGCCCCGATAGACAGCGGGGCACAGATACGCAGTATTTT.

This sequence joins TRBV20-1 and TRBJ1-1; TRBD1 is a possible D gene (6 bases). CDR1 DFQATT and CDR2 SNEGSKA come from the germline V gene (reference sequence). This CDR3 contains 16 residues. V was clipped by 0 bases and J by 5 bases, with 19 bases between them. The CDR3 is CSARDRGGAGDTEAFF. The CDR3 nucleotides read TGCAGTGCTAGAGATAGGGGGGGCGCAGGCGATACTGAAGCTTTCTTT.

This clonotype was picked up a small number of times. J is TRBJ2-2 and V is TRBV6-5; possibly TRBD1 or TRBD2 for D (5 bases each). There are 15 residues in the CDR3. Per germline, CDR1 MNHEY and CDR2 SVGAGI. V lost 4 bases and J lost 3, with 12 bases in between. CDR3 DNA sequence: TGTGCCAGCAGTTTCGGGACGATGTACACCGGGGAGCTGTTTTTT. Amino acid sequence: CASSFGTMYTGELFF.

This clonotype was counted between two and nine times. The chain couples TRBV4-3 to TRBJ2-1; 14 bases match TRBD2. Germline CDR1 LGHNA, CDR2 YSLEER. The CDR3 runs to 16 residues. V trimming: 4 bases; J trimming: 10 bases; junction bases outside the gene matches: 9. CDR3 in amino acids: CASSRGGTSGSGEQFF. CDR3 sequence (DNA): TGCGCCAGCAGCCGCGGAGGGACTAGCGGGAGTGGCGAGCAGTTCTTC.

The rearrangement joins TRBV13 to TRBJ2-5; D remains unclear. The CDR3 has 13 amino acids. Germline V gives CDR1 PRHDT, CDR2 FYEKMQ (reference sequence). V lost 4 bases and J 12 bases, leaving 18 bases between the germline ends. For the CDR3, the DNA is TGTGCCAGCAGCTCTCAACCAAGGGCGGCGGAGTACTTC. Translation: CASSSQPRAAEYF.

This chain uses TRBV7-2 with TRBJ2-7; the match to TRBD1 covers 8 bases. Trimming cost V 5 bases and J 0 bases; bases outside gene matches: 6. The CDR3 runs 15 residues. Germline values: CDR1 SGHTA, CDR2 FQGNSA. The CDR3 DNA reads TGTGCCAGCAGCCCGGCGGGACAGGTCTCCTACGAGCAGTACTTC. Translated: CASSPAGQVSYEQYF. Drawing the rest from reference TRBV7-2 and TRBJ2-7, the complete variable domain is GAGVSQSPSNKVTEKGKDVELRCDPISGHTALYWYRQSLGQGLEFLIYFQGNSAPDKSGLPSDRFSAERTGGSVSTLTIQRTQQEDSAVYLCASSPAGQVSYEQYFGPGTRLTVT.

In DNA, the CDR3 is TGCGCCAGCAGTGATGGGACTAGCGGGAGGGCGTTCTTC. This sequence encodes CASSDGTSGRAFF. V gene TRBV10-1 combines with J gene TRBJ2-1; TRBD2 matches 16 bases. The J segment lost 15 bases and the V segment lost 3 bases, leaving 2 bases of the junction unmatched. Looked up from germline, CDR1 is WNHNN and CDR2 is SYGVQD (reference sequence). The CDR3 contains 13 residues.

The chain joins TRBV12-3 or TRBV12-4 to TRBJ1-1, with D tentatively TRBD1 (6 bases). V was trimmed by 0 bases and J by 6 bases, leaving 11 bases between them. CDR3 length equals 14 residues. CDR3 sequence: CASSLAETGAEAFF. The CDR3 DNA follows: TGTGCCAGCAGTTTAGCGGAGACAGGCGCTGAAGCTTTCTTT.

The table lists this clonotype with a few counts. The chain uses TRBV5-1 and TRBJ2-7; 9 bases fit TRBD2. V lost 0 bases to trimming and J lost 4 bases; unmatched junction nucleotides: 8. This CDR3 is 16 amino acids long. Germline CDR1 is SGHRS and CDR2 is YFSETQ. The CDR3 region is CASSLDFGTSPYEQYF. CDR3 in DNA: TGCGCCAGCAGCTTGGATTTTGGGACTAGCCCTTACGAGCAGTACTTC.

The chain links TRBV2 to TRBJ2-2; D call uncertain. The CDR3 runs 14 residues. CDR1 and CDR2 from the germline V gene are SNHLY and FYNNEI. The germline V and J ends were trimmed by 6 bases and 5 bases, with 13 bases remaining between them. Written as DNA, the CDR3 is TGTGCCAGCAGGGCAGGTCTGGGGACCGGGGAGCTGTTTTTT. Translated, it gives CASRAGLGTGELFF. The full variable domain, with the rest looked up from reference TRBV2 and TRBJ2-2, is EPEVTQTPSHQVTQMGQEVILRCVPISNHLYFYWYRQILGQKVEFLVSFYNNEISEKSEIFDDQFSVERPDGSNFTLKIRSTKLEDSAMYFCASRAGLGTGELFFGEGSRLTVL.

The rearrangement links TRBV20-1 to TRBJ1-5; 8 bases are a match to TRBD1. This CDR3 region has 15 residues. With V trimmed by 6 bases and J by 7 bases, 14 bases remained unmatched. CDR1 and CDR2 (germline): DFQATT, SNEGSKA (reference sequence). The CDR3 reads CSAPGPGGVGQPQHF. The CDR3 DNA reads as TGCAGTGCACCCGGGCCAGGGGGCGTGGGCCAGCCCCAGCATTTT.

This clonotype was recorded at least ten times. The V and J genes are TRBV20-1 and TRBJ2-1; D perhaps matches TRBD2 (6 bases). V was pared by 0 bases and J by 5 bases, with 14 bases between. The length of the CDR3 is 15 residues. The germline V gene has CDR1 DFQATT and CDR2 SNEGSKA (reference sequence). CDR3: CSAREEGATNNEQFF. CDR3 nucleotides: TGCAGTGCTAGAGAGGAGGGAGCGACGAACAATGAGCAGTTCTTC.

In its sample, this clonotype was seen a few times. This chain connects TRBV3-1 to TRBJ2-3, with D hard to call. The CDR3 covers 14 residues. CDR1 and CDR2 from the germline V gene are LGHDT and YNNKEL (reference sequence). V was trimmed by 1 base and J by 6 bases, leaving 11 bases between them. The CDR3 loop reads CASSQGRRIDTQYF. CDR3 coding DNA: TGTGCCAGCAGCCAAGGTAGACGAATTGATACGCAGTATTTT.